The 29 T cell receptor beta chains listed next were all sequenced from one sample in a study of regulatory T cells in long-lasting Graves disease. Construction of the TCR beta libraries employed iRepertoire HTBI primers in conjunction with Arm-PCR of CDR3 regions. TCRdb used MiXCR to reprocess the multiplex PCR reads, holding one entry per CDR3 protein. The profile covers hundreds of thousands of distinct CDR3 sequences, with around 30% appearing a single time and under 55% taken by the ten largest. Time point described: persistent/refractory GD, antithyroid drugs over 5 years with positive TRAb. PBMC-extracted RNA yielded the TCR library. Here the sequenced sample was peripheral blood mononuclear cells (PBMCs), taken when the disease was refractory, from a patient treated with antithyroid drugs. The receptor source for this set is a female donor with Graves disease.

V and J are TRBV29-1 and TRBJ1-2, with D maybe TRBD1 (5 bases). The CDR3 loop spans 12 amino acids. Germline V gene sequence: CDR1 SQVTM, CDR2 ANQGSEA. Trimming shortened V by 3 bases and J by 5 bases, and 10 bases separated the two germline ends. The CDR3 reads CSVEVGGYGYTF. The CDR3 DNA follows: TGCAGCGTTGAGGTGGGGGGTTATGGCTACACCTTC.

The chain employs TRBV13 and TRBJ2-7; the D is unclear. The germline gives CDR1 PRHDT, CDR2 FYEKMQ (reference sequence). Trimming shortened V by 4 bases and J by 2 bases, and 15 bases separated the two germline ends. The CDR3 covers 15 residues. This CDR3 is CASSSATGFPYEQYF. The CDR3 region has the DNA TGTGCCAGCAGCTCCGCGACCGGGTTCCCCTACGAGCAGTACTTC.

The rearrangement joins TRBV28 to TRBJ1-3, with D maybe TRBD1 (6 bases). Between the trimmed V and J ends, which lost 7 bases and 0 bases, there was a span of 13 bases. The CDR3 runs 15 residues. Germline V gene sequence: CDR1 MDHEN, CDR2 SYDVKM. The DNA for the CDR3 is TGTGCCAGCATCCCAGTGGACAGCTCTGGAAACACCATATATTTT. The encoded protein is CASIPVDSSGNTIYF. Full variable domain (remainder filled in from reference TRBV28 and TRBJ1-3): DVKVTQSSRYLVKRTGEKVFLECVQDMDHENMFWYRQDPGLGLRLIYFSYDVKMKEKGDIPEGYSVSREKKERFSLILESASTNQTSMYLCASIPVDSSGNTIYFGEGSWLTVV.

At least ten counts were recorded for this clonotype. The chain combines TRBV12-5 with TRBJ2-7; 7 nucleotides agree with TRBD2. Germline CDR1 is LGHNT and CDR2 is FRNRAP. The CDR3 consists of 15 residues. After removal of 8 bases from V and 1 base from J, the junction contained 11 bases not matched to a gene. CDR3 bases: TGTGCTAGTTCCACCACCGAGGGAGGGTCCTACGAGCAGTACTTC. Protein: CASSTTEGGSYEQYF.

Turning to this clonotype: This clone may be a read error of a much larger clone one base away. J is TRBJ1-1 and V is TRBV12-3 or TRBV12-4, with no clear D. The CDR3 runs 13 residues. Trimming left V 2 bases short and J 4 bases short, with 8 bases between. The CDR3 DNA reads as TGTGCCAGCAGTTTACCCCGGACCACTGAAGCTTTCTTT. Its translation is CASSLPRTTEAFF.

The chain is built from TRBV3-1 and TRBJ1-3, with a possible D match to TRBD1 (6 bases). CDR3 length: 14 amino acids. Germline V gene sequence: CDR1 LGHDT, CDR2 YNNKEL (reference sequence). V lost 3 bases, J lost 3 bases, and 9 bases lay in between. As DNA, the CDR3 is TGTGCCAGCAGCCACGGGACACGTGGAAACACCATATATTTT. It codes for CASSHGTRGNTIYF.

V and J are TRBV29-1 and TRBJ1-2; 7 positions match TRBD1. The junction had 13 bases not matched to a gene; V was cut back by 6 bases and J by 6 bases. Germline CDR1 SQVTM, CDR2 ANQGSEA. CDR3 length equals 14 residues. Here the CDR3 DNA reads TGCAGCGTCAGCGTTGACAGGGTTACGGATGGCTACACCTTC. It codes for CSVSVDRVTDGYTF.

The CDR3 sequence: CASSRSPGLAGGSSRQETQYF. CDR3 coding DNA: TGTGCCAGCAGTCGGTCCCCGGGACTAGCGGGAGGGTCGTCCCGCCAAGAGACCCAGTACTTC. The V and J genes are TRBV6-1 and TRBJ2-5; 16 nucleotides align to TRBD2. The ends lost 5 bases at V and 1 base at J; junction bases unmatched: 16. This CDR3 spans 21 amino acids. Per germline, CDR1 MNHNS and CDR2 SASEGT.

The rearrangement links TRBV20-1 to TRBJ1-1, with 7 positions matching TRBD1. This CDR3 contains 13 residues. CDR1 DFQATT and CDR2 SNEGSKA come from the germline V gene (reference sequence). The CDR3 is CRGGHHLNTEAFF. In nucleotides, the CDR3 is TGCAGAGGGGGCCACCATCTAAACACTGAAGCTTTCTTT.

The genes are TRBV5-1 and TRBJ2-5; 8 bases are a match to TRBD2. The CDR3 length is 15 residues. Trimming at V came to 2 bases and at J to 4 bases, leaving 7 bases not matched to a gene. The germline gives CDR1 SGHRS, CDR2 YFSETQ. The CDR3 DNA follows: TGCGCCAGCAGCTTCTTAGGGACTAGTGGAGAGACCCAGTACTTC. Translated, it gives CASSFLGTSGETQYF. Using reference TRBV5-1 and TRBJ2-5 for the parts outside the CDR3, the full variable domain is KAGVTQTPRYLIKTRGQQVTLSCSPISGHRSVSWYQQTPGQGLQFLFEYFSETQRNKGNFPGRFSGRQFSNSRSEMNVSTLELGDSALYLCASSFLGTSGETQYFGPGTRLLVL.

There are many counts of this clonotype. The chain joins TRBV2 to TRBJ1-1; possibly TRBD1 for D (5 bases). In germline, CDR1 is SNHLY, CDR2 FYNNEI. The ends were cut back, 6 bases at V and 9 bases at J, with 14 bases in the middle. This CDR3 comprises 12 residues. The CDR3 spells CASRGLGGQAFF. The CDR3 nucleotides read TGTGCCAGCAGGGGGCTCGGGGGTCAAGCTTTCTTT.

This sequence joins TRBV5-1 and TRBJ1-4; D may be TRBD1 (5 bases). The germline V gene has CDR1 SGHRS and CDR2 YFSETQ. The CDR3 length is 15 residues. Trimming cost V 4 bases and J 8 bases, with 18 bases left between them. CDR3: CASSPEDIYCEKLFF. In DNA form, the CDR3 reads TGCGCCAGCAGCCCCGAGGACATCTATTGCGAAAAACTGTTTTTT.

This clonotype was seen a few times. The rearrangement uses TRBV29-1 and TRBJ1-5, with TRBD1 as a possible D gene (6 bases). Trimming took off 6 bases at V and 3 bases at J, with 21 bases between the two ends. The CDR3 is made up of 16 amino acids. Germline lookup yields CDR1 SQVTM and CDR2 ANQGSEA. CDR3 region: CSVGGGTSGFNQPQHF. The CDR3 DNA follows: TGCAGCGTGGGGGGGGGGACAAGTGGGTTCAATCAGCCCCAGCATTTT.

This clonotype turned up a few times. The chain combines TRBV29-1 with TRBJ1-2; 8 bases are shared with TRBD1. Germline V lookup: CDR1 SQVTM, CDR2 ANQGSEA. V shed 7 bases, J shed 2 bases, and the junction held 3 bases outside the gene matches. CDR3 size: 12 residues. Written as DNA, the CDR3 is TGCAGCGGGGGGGACAGGAACTATGGCTACACCTTC. Protein: CSGGDRNYGYTF. Together with reference TRBV29-1 and TRBJ1-2, the CDR3 gives the full variable domain: SAVISQKPSRDICQRGTSLTIQCQVDSQVTMMFWYRQQPGQSLTLIATANQGSEATYESGFVIDKFPISRPNLTFSTLTVSNMSPEDSSIYLCSGGDRNYGYTFGSGTRLTVV.

The chain has TRBV11-2 and TRBJ2-5; TRBD2 might be the D (5 bases). The CDR3 runs to 15 residues. Germline V CDR1 and CDR2: SGHAT, FQNNGV. V lost 1 base, J lost 3 bases, and 12 bases lay in between. CDR3 in amino acids: CASSLALRGKETQYF. CDR3 nucleotides: TGTGCCAGCAGCTTAGCCCTCAGAGGGAAAGAGACCCAGTACTTC.

Only one count was recorded for this clonotype. A junction end diverges from the germline sequence, so it may reflect a read error. The chain joins TRBV28 to TRBJ1-2; 9 bases agree with TRBD1. From germline, CDR1 is MDHEN and CDR2 SYDVKM. This CDR3 contains 14 residues. The CDR3 DNA reads TGTGCCAGCAGTCCGACAGGGGGGATATATGGCTACGCCTTC. Its translation: CASSPTGGIYGYAF.

The genes are TRBV12-3 or TRBV12-4 and TRBJ2-2, with 7 bases lining up with TRBD2. CDR3 length: 17 residues. J was trimmed by 6 bases and V by 3 bases; bases with no gene match: 13. CDR3 residues: CASSFPLGGGKAGELFF. The CDR3 DNA reads TGTGCCAGCAGTTTCCCTTTGGGGGGGGGGAAGGCCGGGGAGCTGTTTTTT.

Concerning this clonotype itself: The germline gene is not matched at one end of the junction; a read error may be the cause. The chain uses TRBV12-5 and TRBJ2-2; the D is unclear. Germline CDR1 and CDR2: LGHNT and FRNRAP. The CDR3 is made up of 14 amino acids. The CDR3 DNA reads TGTGTTAGTGGTTTCCCCTCCAACACCGGGGAGCTGTTTTTT. Its translation: CVSGFPSNTGELFF.

This clonotype was observed a few times. The chain is built from TRBV20-1 and TRBJ1-2; D not resolved. The V end was cut by 6 bases, the J end by 8 bases, with 25 bases between. The CDR3 consists of 15 residues. The V gene's germline CDR1 is DFQATT and CDR2 SNEGSKA (reference sequence). The CDR3 DNA follows: TGCAGTGCCCGAAGTCCCACCAGCGTGGGGAAGGGCTACACCTTC. Protein product: CSARSPTSVGKGYTF.

This clonotype has at least ten counts. The chain has TRBV28 and TRBJ2-7; 8 bases agree with TRBD1. The CDR3 runs to 14 residues. The V gene end was trimmed by 5 bases and the J gene end by 4 bases; junction bases not matched to a gene: 7. Germline-derived CDR1 and CDR2 are MDHEN and SYDVKM. The CDR3 DNA is TGTGCCAGCAGTGGAAGACAGGGGCGGTACGAGCAGTACTTC. Protein: CASSGRQGRYEQYF. The full variable domain, with the rest looked up from reference TRBV28 and TRBJ2-7, is DVKVTQSSRYLVKRTGEKVFLECVQDMDHENMFWYRQDPGLGLRLIYFSYDVKMKEKGDIPEGYSVSREKKERFSLILESASTNQTSMYLCASSGRQGRYEQYFGPGTRLTVT.

This chain joins TRBV11-2 and TRBJ1-4; the D gene is possibly TRBD1 (5 bases). Germline lookup yields CDR1 SGHAT and CDR2 FQNNGV. V lost 2 bases, J lost 3 bases, and 13 bases lay in between. The CDR3 totals 16 residues. CDR3 sequence: CASSLSGATSNEKLFF. The CDR3 nucleotides read TGTGCCAGCAGCTTAAGTGGGGCTACGTCTAATGAAAAACTGTTTTTT.

This clonotype was seen more than once but under ten times. The germline gene is not matched at one end of the junction; a read error may be the cause. The V and J genes are TRBV5-1 and TRBJ2-7, with TRBD2 matching 7 bases. The CDR3 has 16 amino acids. Germline CDR1 is SGHRS and CDR2 is YFSETQ. DNA for the CDR3: TGTGCCAGCAGCATCCCTGGCGGGAGTGCCTCCTACGAGCAGTACTTC. Its translation: CASSIPGGSASYEQYF.

The chain joins TRBV7-2 to TRBJ1-5; TRBD1 matches 8 bases. This CDR3 has 15 residues. Germline values: CDR1 SGHTA, CDR2 FQGNSA. J was trimmed by 2 bases and V by 5 bases; bases with no gene match: 5. The CDR3, as DNA: TGTGCCAGCAGCGCCCGGACAGGGCGCAATCAGCCCCAGCATTTT. Protein product: CASSARTGRNQPQHF.

This clonotype turned up a few times. This chain uses TRBV5-1 with TRBJ1-1, with 8 bases lining up with TRBD1. The CDR3 is 15 residues long. Germline values: CDR1 SGHRS, CDR2 YFSETQ. V gave up 4 bases and J gave up 0 bases; unmatched junction bases: 5. CDR3 residues: CASSAGTGLNTEAFF. In nucleotides, the CDR3 is TGCGCCAGCAGCGCCGGGACAGGCTTGAACACTGAAGCTTTCTTT.

CDR3 bases: TGCAGTGCTAGAGATCTCCAGGCCGCTAACTATGGCTACACCTTC. It yields the protein CSARDLQAANYGYTF. The V and J genes are TRBV20-1 and TRBJ1-2; no reliable D call. The germline V and J ends were trimmed by 0 bases and 0 bases, with 11 bases remaining between them. The CDR3 is made up of 15 amino acids. The germline gives CDR1 DFQATT, CDR2 SNEGSKA (reference sequence).

The chain recombines TRBV28 with TRBJ1-5, with D possibly TRBD1 on 6 matching bases. Trimming took off 6 bases at V and 5 bases at J, with 17 bases between the two ends. This CDR3 has 15 amino acids. Germline CDR1 reads MDHEN; CDR2 reads SYDVKM. The CDR3 spells CASSSTTGRHQPQHF. The CDR3 bases are TGTGCCAGCAGCAGCACCACAGGGCGGCATCAGCCCCAGCATTTT. The whole variable domain, filled in from reference TRBV28 and TRBJ1-5, reads DVKVTQSSRYLVKRTGEKVFLECVQDMDHENMFWYRQDPGLGLRLIYFSYDVKMKEKGDIPEGYSVSREKKERFSLILESASTNQTSMYLCASSSTTGRHQPQHFGDGTRLSIL.

This clonotype was seen more than once but under ten times. This chain joins TRBV30 and TRBJ2-7; TRBD2 matches at 10 bases. The CDR3 has 15 amino acids. CDR1 and CDR2 (germline): GTSNPN, SVGIG (reference sequence). V gave up 2 bases and J gave up 7 bases; unmatched junction bases: 11. CDR3 sequence: CAWSRRAGGPGEQYF. CDR3 DNA: TGTGCCTGGAGTCGACGAGCGGGAGGGCCGGGTGAGCAGTACTTC.

In this sample, this clonotype turned up a few times. The chain has TRBV2 and TRBJ2-5; D gene unclear. The last part of the DNA fits TRBJ2-1 better; the J call may be wrong. CDR1 is SNHLY and CDR2 is FYNNEI in the germline V gene. There are 12 residues in the CDR3. The CDR3 spells CASSAESSEQFF. Written as DNA, the CDR3 is TGTGCCAGCAGTGCTGAATCGTCCGAGCAGTTCTTC.

This chain uses TRBV20-1 with TRBJ2-7; D gene uncertain. The CDR3 is 13 residues long. Germline CDR1 reads DFQATT; CDR2 reads SNEGSKA (reference sequence). Trimming took off 5 bases at V and 3 bases at J, with 14 bases between the two ends. The CDR3 DNA sequence: TGCAGTGCTCGCCCCCCGAGTGTCTACGAGCAGTACTTC. Translation gives CSARPPSVYEQYF.